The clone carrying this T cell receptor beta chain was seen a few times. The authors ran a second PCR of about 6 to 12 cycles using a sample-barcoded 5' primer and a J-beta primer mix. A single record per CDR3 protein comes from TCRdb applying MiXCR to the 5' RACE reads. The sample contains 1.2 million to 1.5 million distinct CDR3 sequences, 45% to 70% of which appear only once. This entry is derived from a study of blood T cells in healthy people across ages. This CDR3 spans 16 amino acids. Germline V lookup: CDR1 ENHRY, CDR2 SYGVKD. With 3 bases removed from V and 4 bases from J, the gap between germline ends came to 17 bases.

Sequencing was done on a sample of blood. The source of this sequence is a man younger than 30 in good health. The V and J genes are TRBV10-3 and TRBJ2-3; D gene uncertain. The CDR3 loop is CAISDRKGDVSDTQYF. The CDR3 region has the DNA TGTGCCATCAGTGATAGGAAGGGTGATGTCTCAGATACGCAGTATTTT.